This record concerns one TCR beta chain sequence. The antigen remains undetermined. With a much larger clone just one base away, this may be a read error. The data are from a study of tumor-infiltrating lymphocytes in primary liver carcinoma. Overall study: All patients had surgically resected primary liver carcinoma. The study obtained roughly 3.5 to 7.13 million productive TCRbeta reads per sample, similar across tissue types. Broader study findings: The overlap of tumor-adjacent and tumor-blood pairs was smaller than that of tumor region pairs. Tumor specimens were characterized by a significantly higher top-250-clone fraction than blood (p = 0.039).

The researchers obtained blood RNA from unsorted whole blood and also extracted germline DNA. Synthesis of TCR beta cDNA was carried out from 500 ng total RNA with a constant-region primer. Three nested multiplex PCR rounds, a slightly modified ARM-PCR, produced the libraries for TCR beta. Amplification in the first two PCR rounds was performed using TRBV1-TRBV30 forward primers and a C-beta reverse primer for approximately 10 cycles each. TCRdb called the multiplex PCR reads again in MiXCR, with one record for every CDR3 protein. The data hold around 330,000 distinct CDR3 sequences, with approximately 65% observed a single time. Germline CDR1 is WNHNN and CDR2 is SYGVQD (reference sequence). This CDR3 has 16 residues.

The material sequenced was peripheral blood. The chain links TRBV10-1 to TRBJ2-6, with 9 bases identical to TRBD2. The sequence came from a man aged 40-49 years with primary liver carcinoma and hepatitis B virus infection. The CDR3 nucleotides are TGCACCAAGACTGTAGCGGGAGTTACCGGGGCCAACGTCCTGACTTTC. Protein product: CTKTVAGVTGANVLTF.